This T cell receptor (beta chain) derives from a study of OX40 agonist ivuxolimab in advanced cancers. About the study: Patients received ivuxolimab, an agonistic anti-OX40 (CD134) antibody. Age averaged roughly 60 years (range about 20 to 80), and around 78% were male.

The data were produced by immunoSEQ multiplex PCR, yet TCRdb's version contains in-frame clones alone and is incomplete. The table has 70,000 to 95,000 clones, approximately 79% seen once. Points on this clone: Its antigen is currently unknown.

The study's findings and limits: Some patients without response likewise showed low normalized clonal expansion.

Trimming cost V 0 bases and J 3 bases; bases outside gene matches: 2. Germline V lookup: CDR1 MNHNY, CDR2 SVGAGI (reference sequence). This CDR3 has 14 amino acids. This chain connects TRBV6-6 to TRBJ2-7, with 7 nucleotides matching TRBD1. This TCR derives from an adult with an advanced solid tumor such as melanoma, head and neck, liver or kidney cancer. This specimen was CD4+ or CD8+ T cells sorted from blood, taken in a trial of the OX40 agonist ivuxolimab. CDR3 DNA sequence: TGTGCCAGCAGTTACTCTGGGGACAGCTACGAGCAGTACTTC. As protein: CASSYSGDSYEQYF.